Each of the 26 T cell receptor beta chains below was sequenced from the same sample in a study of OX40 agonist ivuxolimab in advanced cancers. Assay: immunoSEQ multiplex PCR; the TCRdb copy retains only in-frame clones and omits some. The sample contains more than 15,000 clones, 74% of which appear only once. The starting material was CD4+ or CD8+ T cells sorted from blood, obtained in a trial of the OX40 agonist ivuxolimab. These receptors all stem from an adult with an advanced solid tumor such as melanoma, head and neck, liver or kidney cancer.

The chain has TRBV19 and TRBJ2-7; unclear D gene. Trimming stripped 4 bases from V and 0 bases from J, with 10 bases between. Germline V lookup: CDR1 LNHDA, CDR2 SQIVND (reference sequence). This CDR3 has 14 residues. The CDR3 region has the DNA TGTGCCAGTAGTAGCGGAGAATACTCCTACGAGCAGTACTTC. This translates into CASSSGEYSYEQYF.

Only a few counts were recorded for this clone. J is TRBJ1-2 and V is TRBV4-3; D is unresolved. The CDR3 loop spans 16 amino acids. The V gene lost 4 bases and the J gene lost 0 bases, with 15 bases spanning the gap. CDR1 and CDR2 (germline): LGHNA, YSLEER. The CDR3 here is CASSPNGLPANYGYTF. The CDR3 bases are TGCGCCAGCAGCCCGAACGGTCTGCCAGCTAACTATGGCTACACCTTC.

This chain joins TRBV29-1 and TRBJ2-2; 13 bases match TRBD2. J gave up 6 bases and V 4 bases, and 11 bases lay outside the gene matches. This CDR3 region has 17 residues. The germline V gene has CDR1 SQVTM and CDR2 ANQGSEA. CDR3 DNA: TGCAGCGTTGTCAGACTAGCGGGGGGCAAGCCCTCCGGGGAGCTGTTTTTT. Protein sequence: CSVVRLAGGKPSGELFF.

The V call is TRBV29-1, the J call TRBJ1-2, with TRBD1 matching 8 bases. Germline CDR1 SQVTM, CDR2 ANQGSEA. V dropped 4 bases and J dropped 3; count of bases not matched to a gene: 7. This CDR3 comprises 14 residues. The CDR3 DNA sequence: TGCAGCGTTGCCGGGACAGGAACAGACTATGGCTACACCTTC. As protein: CSVAGTGTDYGYTF.

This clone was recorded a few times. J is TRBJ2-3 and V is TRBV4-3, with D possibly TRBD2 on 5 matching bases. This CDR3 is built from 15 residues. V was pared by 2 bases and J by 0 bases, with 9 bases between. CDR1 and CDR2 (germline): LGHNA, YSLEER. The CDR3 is CASSQWRTSTDTQYF. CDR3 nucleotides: TGCGCCAGCAGCCAATGGAGGACTAGCACAGATACGCAGTATTTT.

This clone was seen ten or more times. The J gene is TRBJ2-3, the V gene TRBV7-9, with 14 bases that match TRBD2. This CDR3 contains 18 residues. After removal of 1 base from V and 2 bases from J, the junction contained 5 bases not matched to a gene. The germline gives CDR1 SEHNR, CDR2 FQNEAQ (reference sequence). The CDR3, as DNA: TGTGCCAGCAGCTTAGACCAGACTAGCGGGAGGGACACAGATACGCAGTATTTT. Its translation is CASSLDQTSGRDTDTQYF.

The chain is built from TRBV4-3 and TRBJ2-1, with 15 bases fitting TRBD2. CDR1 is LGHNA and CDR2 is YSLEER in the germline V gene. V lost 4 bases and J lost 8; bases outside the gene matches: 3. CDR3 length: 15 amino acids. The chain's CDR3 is CASSPRTSGGDEQFF. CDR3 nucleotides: TGCGCCAGCAGCCCCAGGACTAGCGGGGGGGATGAGCAGTTCTTC.

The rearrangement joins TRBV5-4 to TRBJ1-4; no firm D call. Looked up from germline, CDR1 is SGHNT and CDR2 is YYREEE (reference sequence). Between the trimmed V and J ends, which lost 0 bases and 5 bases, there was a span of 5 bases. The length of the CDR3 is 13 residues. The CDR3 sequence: CASSLAGNEKLFF. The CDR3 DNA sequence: TGTGCCAGCAGCTTGGCGGGGAATGAAAAACTGTTTTTT.

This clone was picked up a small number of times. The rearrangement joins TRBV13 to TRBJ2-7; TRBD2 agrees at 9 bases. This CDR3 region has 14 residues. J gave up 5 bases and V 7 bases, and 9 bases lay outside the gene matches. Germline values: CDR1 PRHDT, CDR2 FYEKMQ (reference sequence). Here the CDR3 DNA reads TGTGCCAGCACCCCGGCGGGCGGGAGGGACGAGCAGTACTTC. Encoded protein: CASTPAGGRDEQYF.

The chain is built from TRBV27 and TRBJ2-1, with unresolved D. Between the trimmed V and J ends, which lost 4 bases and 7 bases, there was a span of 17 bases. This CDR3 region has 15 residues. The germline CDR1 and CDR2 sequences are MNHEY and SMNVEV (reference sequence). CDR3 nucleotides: TGTGCCAGCAGTTCGTTAGTGGGTGCCCTGAATGAGCAGTTCTTC. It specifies CASSSLVGALNEQFF.

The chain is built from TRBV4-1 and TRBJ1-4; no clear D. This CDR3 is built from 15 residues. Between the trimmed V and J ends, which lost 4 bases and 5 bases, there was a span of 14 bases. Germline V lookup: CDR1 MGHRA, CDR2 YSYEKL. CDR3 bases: TGCGCCAGCAGCCGTGAAGGACGGATAAATGAAAAACTGTTTTTT. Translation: CASSREGRINEKLFF.

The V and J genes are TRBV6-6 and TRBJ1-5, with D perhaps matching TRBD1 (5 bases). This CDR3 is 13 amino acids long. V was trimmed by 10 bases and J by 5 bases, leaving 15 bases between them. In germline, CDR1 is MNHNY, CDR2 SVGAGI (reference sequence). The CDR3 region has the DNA TGTGCCACCTATCCGGGGGGGGATCAGCCCCAGCATTTT. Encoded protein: CATYPGGDQPQHF.

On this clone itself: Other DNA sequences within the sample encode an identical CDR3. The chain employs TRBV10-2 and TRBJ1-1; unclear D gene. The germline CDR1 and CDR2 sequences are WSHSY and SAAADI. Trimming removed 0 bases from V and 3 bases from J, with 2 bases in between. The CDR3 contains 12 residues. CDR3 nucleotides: TGCGCCAGCAGTGAGTCGGACACTGAAGCTTTCTTT. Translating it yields CASSESDTEAFF.

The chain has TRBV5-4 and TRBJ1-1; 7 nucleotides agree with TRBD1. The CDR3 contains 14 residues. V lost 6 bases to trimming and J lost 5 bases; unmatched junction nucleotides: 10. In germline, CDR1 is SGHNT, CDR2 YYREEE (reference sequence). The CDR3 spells CASTPTGLVTEAFF. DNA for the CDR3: TGTGCCAGCACCCCGACAGGGTTGGTAACTGAAGCTTTCTTT.

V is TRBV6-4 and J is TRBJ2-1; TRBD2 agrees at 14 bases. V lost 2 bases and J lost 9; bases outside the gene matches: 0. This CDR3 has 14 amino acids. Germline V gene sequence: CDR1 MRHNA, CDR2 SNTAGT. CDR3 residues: CASSDGTSGSEQFF. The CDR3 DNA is TGTGCCAGCAGTGACGGGACTAGCGGGAGTGAGCAGTTCTTC.

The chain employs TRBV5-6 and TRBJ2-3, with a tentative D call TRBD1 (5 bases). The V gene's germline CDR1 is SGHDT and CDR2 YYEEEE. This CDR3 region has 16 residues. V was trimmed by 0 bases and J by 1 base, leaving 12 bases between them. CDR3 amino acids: CASSLEWGRGTDTQYF. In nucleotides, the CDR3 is TGTGCCAGCAGCTTGGAATGGGGCAGGGGCACAGATACGCAGTATTTT.

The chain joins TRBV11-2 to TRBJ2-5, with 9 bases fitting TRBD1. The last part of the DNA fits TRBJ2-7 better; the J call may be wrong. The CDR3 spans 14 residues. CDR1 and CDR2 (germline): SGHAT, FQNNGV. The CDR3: CASSWRQGDTEQYF. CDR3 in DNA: TGTGCCAGCAGCTGGAGACAGGGGGATACCGAGCAGTACTTC.

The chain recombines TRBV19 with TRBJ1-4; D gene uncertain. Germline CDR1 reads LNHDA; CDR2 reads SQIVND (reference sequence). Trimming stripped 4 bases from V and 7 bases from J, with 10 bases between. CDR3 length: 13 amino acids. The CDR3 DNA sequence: TGTGCCAGTAGTACCCTTCTCACTGAAAAACTGTTTTTT. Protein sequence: CASSTLLTEKLFF. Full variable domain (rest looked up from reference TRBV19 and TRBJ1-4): DGGITQSPKYLFRKEGQNVTLSCEQNLNHDAMYWYRQDPGQGLRLIYYSQIVNDFQKGDIAEGYSVSREKKESFPLTVTSAQKNPTAFYLCASSTLLTEKLFFGSGTQLSVL.

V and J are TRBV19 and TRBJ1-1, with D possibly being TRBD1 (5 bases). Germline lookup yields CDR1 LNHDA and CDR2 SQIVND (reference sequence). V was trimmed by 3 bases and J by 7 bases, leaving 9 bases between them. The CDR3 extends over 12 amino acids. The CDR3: CASSIGGYEAFF. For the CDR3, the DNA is TGTGCCAGTAGTATTGGGGGGTATGAAGCTTTCTTT.

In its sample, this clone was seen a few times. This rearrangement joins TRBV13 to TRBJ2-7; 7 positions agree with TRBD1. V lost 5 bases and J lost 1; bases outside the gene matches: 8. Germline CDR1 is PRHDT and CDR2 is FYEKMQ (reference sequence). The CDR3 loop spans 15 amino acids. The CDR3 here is CASSHAGDSSYEQYF. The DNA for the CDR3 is TGTGCCAGCAGCCACGCCGGGGACAGTTCCTACGAGCAGTACTTC.

The CDR3: CSVPGTGGGNTIYF. The CDR3 DNA follows: TGCAGCGTCCCGGGGACAGGGGGAGGAAACACCATATATTTT. This chain joins TRBV29-1 and TRBJ1-3, with 11 bases identical to TRBD1. Looked up from germline, CDR1 is SQVTM and CDR2 is ANQGSEA. V was pared by 6 bases and J by 4 bases, with 5 bases of the junction left unmatched. This CDR3 comprises 14 residues.

The CDR3 DNA reads TGCGCCAGCAGCTCGGGGGATCATGCACCAGGGGAGTATGGCTACACCTTC. Its protein product is CASSSGDHAPGEYGYTF. V and J are TRBV5-1 and TRBJ1-2, with D possibly being TRBD1 (6 bases). CDR3 length equals 17 residues. CDR1 and CDR2 from the germline V gene are SGHRS and YFSETQ. V lost 3 bases to trimming and J lost 5 bases, with 23 bases between them.

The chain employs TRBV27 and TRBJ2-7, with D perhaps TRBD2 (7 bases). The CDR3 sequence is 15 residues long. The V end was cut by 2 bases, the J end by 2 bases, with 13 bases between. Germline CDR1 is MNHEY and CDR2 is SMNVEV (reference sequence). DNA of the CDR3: TGTGCCAGCAGTTTAGGGGGGGGGCTTACCTACGAGCAGTACTTC. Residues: CASSLGGGLTYEQYF.

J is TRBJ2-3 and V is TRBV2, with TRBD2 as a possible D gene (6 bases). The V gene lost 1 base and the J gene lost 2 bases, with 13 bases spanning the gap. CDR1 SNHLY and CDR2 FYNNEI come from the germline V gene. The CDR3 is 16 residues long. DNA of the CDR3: TGTGCCAGCAGTGAAGAAGCGGGCGCCTACACAGATACGCAGTATTTT. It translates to CASSEEAGAYTDTQYF.

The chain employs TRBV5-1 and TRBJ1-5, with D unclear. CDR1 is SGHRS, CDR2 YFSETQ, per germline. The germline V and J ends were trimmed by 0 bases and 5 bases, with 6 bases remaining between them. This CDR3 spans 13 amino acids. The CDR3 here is CASSLAPDQPQHF. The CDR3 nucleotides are TGCGCCAGCAGCTTGGCCCCCGATCAGCCCCAGCATTTT.

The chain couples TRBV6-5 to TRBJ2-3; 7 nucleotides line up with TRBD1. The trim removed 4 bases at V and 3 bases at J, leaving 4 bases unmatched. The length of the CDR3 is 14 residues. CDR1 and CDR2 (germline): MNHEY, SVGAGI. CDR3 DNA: TGTGCCAGCAGTTCCGGGACAGAAACAGATACGCAGTATTTT. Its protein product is CASSSGTETDTQYF.